This T cell receptor beta chain was identified in a study of PD-1 blockade in classical Hodgkin lymphoma. Looking at the study overall: Each patient was given nivolumab 3 mg/kg through a vein every 2 weeks.

The CDR3 extends over 13 amino acids. V lost 0 bases and J 1 base, leaving 3 bases between the germline ends. The germline V gene encodes CDR1 SGHTA and CDR2 FQGTGA. Repertoires were generated with immunoSEQ multiplex PCR, while TCRdb's copy carries only in-frame clones and drops some. The table has over 25,000 clones, about 70% seen once; the top ten hold roughly 4%. Study-wide results and caveats: Similar baseline diversity was found in complete responders and newly diagnosed patients. Whereas CD4+ TCR diversity had risen significantly by C4D1, CD8+ TCR diversity had not. Reported baseline diversity: healthy donors highest, relapsed/refractory patients lowest.

Time point given: cycle 4 day 1 (C4D1), after 6 weeks of nivolumab. Brentuximab vedotin exposure varied among the patients, all of whom had relapsed after autologous stem cell transplantation. About this clone: As yet, its antigen is unknown.

The receptor was isolated from a human donor with classical Hodgkin lymphoma. Sequenced here: peripheral blood mononuclear cells (PBMCs), sampled before the fourth cycle of nivolumab. The chain links TRBV7-3 to TRBJ1-1; D is unclear. For the CDR3, the DNA is TGTGCCAGCAGCTTAACGTCGAACACTGAAGCTTTCTTT. Translation gives CASSLTSNTEAFF.